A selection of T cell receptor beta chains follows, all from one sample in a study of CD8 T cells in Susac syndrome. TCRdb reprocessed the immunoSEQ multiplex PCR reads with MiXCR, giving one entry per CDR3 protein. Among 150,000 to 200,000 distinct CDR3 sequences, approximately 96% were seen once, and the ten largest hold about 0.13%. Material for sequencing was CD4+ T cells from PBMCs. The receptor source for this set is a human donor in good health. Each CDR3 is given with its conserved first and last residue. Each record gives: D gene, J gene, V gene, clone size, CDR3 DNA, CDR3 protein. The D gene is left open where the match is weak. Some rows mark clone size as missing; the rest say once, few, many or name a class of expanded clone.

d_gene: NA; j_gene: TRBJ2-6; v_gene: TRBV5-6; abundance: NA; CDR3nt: TGTGCCAGCAGCTTGGCGGGGGCTGGGGCCAACGTCCTGACTTTC; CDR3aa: CASSLAGAGANVLTF
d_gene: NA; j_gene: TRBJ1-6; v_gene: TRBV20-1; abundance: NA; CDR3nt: TGCAGTGCTAGAGTAGCAGGAAGGAATTCACCCCTCCACTTT; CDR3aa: CSARVAGRNSPLHF
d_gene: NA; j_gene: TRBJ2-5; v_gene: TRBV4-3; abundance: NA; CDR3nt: TGCGCCAGCAGCCTGCACCGGGACGGACAAGAGACCCAGTACTTC; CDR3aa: CASSLHRDGQETQYF
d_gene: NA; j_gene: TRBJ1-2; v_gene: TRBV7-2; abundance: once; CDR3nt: TGTGCCAGCAGCCCCCGGACCGTATCATATGGCTACACCTTC; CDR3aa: CASSPRTVSYGYTF
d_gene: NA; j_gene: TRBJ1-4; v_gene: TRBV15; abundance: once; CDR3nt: TGTGCCACCAGCAAAGACGGCAGGGTGGGGGAAAAACTGTTTTTT; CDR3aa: CATSKDGRVGEKLFF
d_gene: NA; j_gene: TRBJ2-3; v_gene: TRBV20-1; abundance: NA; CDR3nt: TGCAGTGCCCCCCCCCGAGTAGCAGGGGCAGATACGCAGTATTTT; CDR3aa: CSAPPRVAGADTQYF
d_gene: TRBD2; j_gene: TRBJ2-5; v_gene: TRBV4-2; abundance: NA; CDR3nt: TGTGCCAGCAGCCAAGCGGTCGGGGGGGACCACGAGGAGACCCAGTACTTC; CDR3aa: CASSQAVGGDHEETQYF
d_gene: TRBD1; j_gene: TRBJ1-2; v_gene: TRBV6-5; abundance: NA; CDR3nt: TGTGCCAGCAGTTCCTACCGGGACAGGGCTGGCTACACCTTC; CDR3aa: CASSSYRDRAGYTF
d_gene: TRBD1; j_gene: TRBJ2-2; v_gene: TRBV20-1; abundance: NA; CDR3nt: TGCAGTGCTAGAGGGGACAGGGTTTCTGCGGGGGAGCTGTTTTTT; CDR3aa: CSARGDRVSAGELFF
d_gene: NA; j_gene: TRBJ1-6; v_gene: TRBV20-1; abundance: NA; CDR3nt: TGCAGTGCTAGAGAAGGAGGGCTGGCTCCGGGTTCACCCCTCCACTTT; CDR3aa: CSAREGGLAPGSPLHF
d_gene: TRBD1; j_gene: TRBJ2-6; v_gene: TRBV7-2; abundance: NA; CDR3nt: TGTGCCAGCAGCGGACAGGCGAGTGGGGCCAACGTCCTGACTTTC; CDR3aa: CASSGQASGANVLTF
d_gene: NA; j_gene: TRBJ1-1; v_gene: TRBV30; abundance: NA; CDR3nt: TGTGCCTGGAATCTGATCCCAACCGGTGAAGCTTTCTTT; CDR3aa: CAWNLIPTGEAFF
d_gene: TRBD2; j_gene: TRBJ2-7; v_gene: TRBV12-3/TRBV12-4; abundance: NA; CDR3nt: TGTGCCAGCAGTTCCAATAGCGGGGGGCCTCTTGGGGTGTACTTC; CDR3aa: CASSSNSGGPLGVYF
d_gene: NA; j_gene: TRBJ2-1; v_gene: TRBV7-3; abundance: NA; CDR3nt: TGTGCCAGCAGCCCTTCCAACCGCTATGAGCAGTTCTTC; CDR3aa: CASSPSNRYEQFF
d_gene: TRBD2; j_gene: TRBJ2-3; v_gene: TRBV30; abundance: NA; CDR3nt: TGTGCCTGGAGTTTGACTAGCGGGAGCACAGATACGCAGTATTTT; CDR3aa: CAWSLTSGSTDTQYF
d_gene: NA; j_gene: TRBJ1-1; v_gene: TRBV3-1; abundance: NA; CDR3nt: TGTGCCAGCAGCCCAGGGCTACGGAACACTGAAGCTTTCTTT; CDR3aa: CASSPGLRNTEAFF
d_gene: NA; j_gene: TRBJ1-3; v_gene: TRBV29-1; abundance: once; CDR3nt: TGCAGCGTTATGACAGACTCTGGAAACACCATATATTTT; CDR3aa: CSVMTDSGNTIYF
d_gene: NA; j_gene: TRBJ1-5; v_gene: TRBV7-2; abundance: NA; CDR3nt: TGTGCCAGCAGCGCGGGGGGGGAGTATCAGCCCCAGCATTTT; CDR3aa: CASSAGGEYQPQHF
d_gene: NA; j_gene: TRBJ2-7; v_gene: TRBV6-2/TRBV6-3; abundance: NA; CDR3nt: TGTGCCAGCAGTTACTTATCCAGGGGCTACGAGCAGTACTTC; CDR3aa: CASSYLSRGYEQYF
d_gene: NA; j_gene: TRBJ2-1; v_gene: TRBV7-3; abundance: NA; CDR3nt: TGTGCCAGCAGCTTCCATGAGCAGTTCTTC; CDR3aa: CASSFHEQFF
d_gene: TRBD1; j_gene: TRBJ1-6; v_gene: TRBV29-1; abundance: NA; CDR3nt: TGCAGCGCGGGACAGGGCGACAATTCACCCCTCCACTTT; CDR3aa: CSAGQGDNSPLHF
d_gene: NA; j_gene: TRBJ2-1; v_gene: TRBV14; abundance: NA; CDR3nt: TGTGCCAGCAGCCAAGATTGGATGGGCAGATCCAATGAGCAGTTCTTC; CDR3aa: CASSQDWMGRSNEQFF
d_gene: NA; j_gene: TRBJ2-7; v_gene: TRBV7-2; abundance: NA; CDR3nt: TGTGCCAGCAGCTTAATTCCTACCAGATCCTACGAGCAGTACTTC; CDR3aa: CASSLIPTRSYEQYF
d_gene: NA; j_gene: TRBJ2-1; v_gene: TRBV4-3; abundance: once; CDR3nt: TGCGCCAGCAGCGGAGGGGGCTCCTACAATGAGCAGTTCTTC; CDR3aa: CASSGGGSYNEQFF
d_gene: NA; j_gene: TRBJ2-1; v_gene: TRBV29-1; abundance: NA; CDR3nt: TGCAGCGTTGGAAAAGGGTTCAATGAGCAGTTCTTC; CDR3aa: CSVGKGFNEQFF
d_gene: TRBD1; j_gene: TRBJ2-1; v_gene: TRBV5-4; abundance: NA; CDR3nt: TGTGCCAGCAGCACCGGGACAGGGGGAGGCAATGAGCAGTTCTTC; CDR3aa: CASSTGTGGGNEQFF
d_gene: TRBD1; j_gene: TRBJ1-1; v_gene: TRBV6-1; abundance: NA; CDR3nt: TGTGCCAGCAGTACCCCGGACAGGGCGAACACTGAAGCTTTCTTT; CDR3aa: CASSTPDRANTEAFF
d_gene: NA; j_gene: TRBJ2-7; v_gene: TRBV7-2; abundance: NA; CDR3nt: TGTGCCAGCAGAAAGACAGAACCCTACGAGCAGTACTTC; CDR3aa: CASRKTEPYEQYF
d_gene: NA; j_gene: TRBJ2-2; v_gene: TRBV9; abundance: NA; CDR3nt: TGTGCCAGCAGCGTAGTTGGGGGGGCTAACACCGGGGAGCTGTTTTTT; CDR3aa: CASSVVGGANTGELFF
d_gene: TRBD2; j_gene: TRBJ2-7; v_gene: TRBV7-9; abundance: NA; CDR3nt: TGTGCCAGCAGCGGGCGGCCGGGGGGGGCCGCCTACGAGCAGTACTTC; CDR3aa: CASSGRPGGAAYEQYF
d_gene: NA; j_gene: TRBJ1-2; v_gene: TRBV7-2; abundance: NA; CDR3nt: TGTGCCAGCAGCCCTGGGCCAGGGGCGGATGGCTACACCTTC; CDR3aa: CASSPGPGADGYTF
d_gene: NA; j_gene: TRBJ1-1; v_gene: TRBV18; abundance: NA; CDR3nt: TGTGCCAGCTCGATCGATCGATCCACTGAAGCTTTCTTT; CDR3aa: CASSIDRSTEAFF
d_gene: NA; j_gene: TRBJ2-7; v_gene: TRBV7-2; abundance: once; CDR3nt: TGTGCCAGCAGCTTCCTCAGGGCCTACGAGCAGTACTTC; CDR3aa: CASSFLRAYEQYF
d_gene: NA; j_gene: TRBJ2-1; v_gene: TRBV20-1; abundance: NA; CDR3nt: TGCAGTGCTAGTCGTGGGGGCCCTAACAATGAGCAGTTCTTC; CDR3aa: CSASRGGPNNEQFF
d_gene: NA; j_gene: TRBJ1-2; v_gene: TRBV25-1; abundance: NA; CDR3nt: TGTGCCAGCAGTGAATGGGGTAACGGCTACACCTTC; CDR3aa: CASSEWGNGYTF
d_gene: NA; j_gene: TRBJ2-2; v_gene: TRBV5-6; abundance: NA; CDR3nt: TGTGCCAGCAGCCTACCGCCGGGTGCCGGGGAGCTGTTTTTT; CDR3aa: CASSLPPGAGELFF
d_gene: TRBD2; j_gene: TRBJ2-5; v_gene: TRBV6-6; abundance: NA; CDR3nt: TGTGCCAGCAGGCCTACTAGCGGGGGGGAGACCCAGTACTTC; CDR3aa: CASRPTSGGETQYF
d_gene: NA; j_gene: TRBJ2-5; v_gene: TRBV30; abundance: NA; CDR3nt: TGTGCCTGGGAGGGGGAAGAGAACCAGTACTTC; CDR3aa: CAWEGEENQYF
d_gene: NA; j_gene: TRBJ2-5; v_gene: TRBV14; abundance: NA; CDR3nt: TGTGCCAGCAGCCAAGTATGGGGGCAAGAGACCCAGTACTTC; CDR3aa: CASSQVWGQETQYF
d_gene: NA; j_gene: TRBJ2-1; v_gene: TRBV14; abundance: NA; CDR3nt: TGTGCCAGCAGCCAACTCATCAGTTACAATGAGCAGTTCTTC; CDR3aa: CASSQLISYNEQFF
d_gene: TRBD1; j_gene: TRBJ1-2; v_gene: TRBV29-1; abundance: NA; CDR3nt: TGCAGCTTTGCCGGGACAGGGGGCGGCTACACCTTC; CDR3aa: CSFAGTGGGYTF
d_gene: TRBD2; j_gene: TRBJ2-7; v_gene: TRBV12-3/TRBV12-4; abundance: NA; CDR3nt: TGTGCCAGCAGTTCGCGCGGGGGGGCCACCTACGAGCAGTACTTC; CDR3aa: CASSSRGGATYEQYF
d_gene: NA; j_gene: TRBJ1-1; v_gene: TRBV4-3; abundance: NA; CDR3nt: TGCGCCAGCAGCCAAGATAAGGTCGGTGGCACTGAAGCTTTCTTT; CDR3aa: CASSQDKVGGTEAFF
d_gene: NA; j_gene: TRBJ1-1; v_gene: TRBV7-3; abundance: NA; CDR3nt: TGTGCCAGCAGGCCTCCGGGGGGTGAAGCTTTCTTT; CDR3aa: CASRPPGGEAFF
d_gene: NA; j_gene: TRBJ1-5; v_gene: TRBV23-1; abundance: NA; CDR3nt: TGCGCCAGCAGTCAATCGGGGGGGGCCTATCAGCCCCAGCATTTT; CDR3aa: CASSQSGGAYQPQHF
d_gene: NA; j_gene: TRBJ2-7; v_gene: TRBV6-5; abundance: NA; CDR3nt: TGTGCCAGCAGTGACTCCGGGACCGGCGAGCAGTACTTC; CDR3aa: CASSDSGTGEQYF
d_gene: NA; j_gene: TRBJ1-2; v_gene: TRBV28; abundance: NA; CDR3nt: TGTGCCAGCAGTTCAGAGGGGGATGGCTACACCTTC; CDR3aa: CASSSEGDGYTF
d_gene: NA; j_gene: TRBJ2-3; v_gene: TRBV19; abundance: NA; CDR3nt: TGTGCCAGTAGTAGGGTTTTCACAGATACGCAGTATTTT; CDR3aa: CASSRVFTDTQYF
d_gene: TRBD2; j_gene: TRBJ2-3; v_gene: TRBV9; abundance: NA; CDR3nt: TGTGCCAGCAGCGTAGCACTAGCGGGTTCCGCCGCAGATACGCAGTATTTT; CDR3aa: CASSVALAGSAADTQYF
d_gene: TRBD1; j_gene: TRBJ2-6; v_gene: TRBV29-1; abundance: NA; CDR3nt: TGCAGCGTTACTACAGGGGTTGGGGCCAACGTCCTGACTTTC; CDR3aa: CSVTTGVGANVLTF
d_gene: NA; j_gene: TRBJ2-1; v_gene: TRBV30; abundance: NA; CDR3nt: TGTGCCTGGAGTGTAATGAGGGGGGGCGATGAGCAGTTCTTC; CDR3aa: CAWSVMRGGDEQFF
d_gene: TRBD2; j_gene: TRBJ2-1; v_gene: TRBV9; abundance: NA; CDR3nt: TGTGCCAGCAGCGTTCGGGCTAGCGGGGGAAACAATGAGCAGTTCTTC; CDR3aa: CASSVRASGGNNEQFF